Listed below are T cell receptor beta chains from one sample, sequenced in a study of graft-versus-host responses after intestinal transplantation. Using immunoSEQ multiplex PCR, the repertoire was profiled, and TCRdb retains in-frame clones only, with some absent. The sample lists fewer than 85,000 clones, over 75% occurring once. Antigen specificity for these receptors is unknown. The source was unstimulated CD4+ T cells sorted from spleen or lymph node cells, collected before transplant. Every receptor here comes from a human donor who was the organ donor for an intestinal transplant. CDR3s leave out the opening cysteine and the closing phenylalanine or tryptophan. The order of the fields is J gene, D gene, CDR3 length, V gene, CDR3 protein. A D gene is named only where the DNA matches it firmly.

TRBJ2-6 | TRBD1 | 15 | TRBV11-2 | ASSTTGGGAGANVLT
TRBJ2-5 | . | 12 | TRBV5-6 | ASSDRTAEETQY
TRBJ2-5 | . | 13 | TRBV5-6 | ASSSLLFPRETQY
TRBJ2-5 | TRBD1 | 16 | TRBV4-1 | ASSQERGRTGFWETQY
TRBJ1-5 | . | 13 | TRBV18 | ASSPSWGRDQPQH
TRBJ1-5 | . | 13 | TRBV28 | ASSQTGRGFQPQH
TRBJ2-2 | TRBD2 | 14 | TRBV25-1 | ASGQRGLGLTGELF
TRBJ2-4 | TRBD1 | 13 | TRBV28 | ASSSQTGLRNIQY
TRBJ1-2 | . | 11 | TRBV15 | ATSIGTPYGYT
TRBJ1-6 | . | 12 | TRBV14 | ASSQIGSNSPLH
TRBJ2-1 | TRBD2 | 13 | TRBV5-1 | ASSPSGVSYNEQF
TRBJ2-3 | TRBD2 | 15 | TRBV11-2 | ASSRHSGGAGTDTQY
TRBJ2-3 | TRBD2 | 13 | TRBV11-3 | ASSSRTSRGDTQY
TRBJ2-3 | TRBD2 | 11 | TRBV15 | ATSRGLADTQY
TRBJ1-3 | . | 14 | TRBV29-1 | SVVIDYSASGNTIY
TRBJ1-1 | . | 13 | TRBV7-2 | ASSFSGRGNTEAF
TRBJ1-3 | . | 17 | TRBV11-2 | ASSFNLKTGISSGNTIY
TRBJ2-2 | . | 12 | TRBV5-5 | ASSQGAVTGELF
TRBJ2-2 | TRBD2 | 17 | TRBV2 | ASSEVLAGGIINTGELF
TRBJ1-2 | . | 10 | TRBV29-1 | SVEDRAGGYT
TRBJ2-1 | . | 14 | TRBV5-4 | ASAEGGTTLYNEQF
TRBJ2-1 | TRBD2 | 13 | TRBV5-4 | ASSLGGSSYNEQF
TRBJ2-5 | TRBD1 | 12 | TRBV7-9 | ASSILTDRVTQY
TRBJ2-1 | TRBD2 | 14 | TRBV19 | ASSRLAGGGYNEQF
TRBJ2-2 | TRBD1 | 12 | TRBV7-2 | ASSDRGRVGELF
TRBJ2-1 | TRBD2 | 13 | TRBV7-3 | ASSSGGKSYNEQF
TRBJ2-1 | . | 14 | TRBV25-1 | ASSESRGSSYNEQF
TRBJ2-3 | TRBD2 | 13 | TRBV6-4 | ASSDAGVTTDTQY
TRBJ2-5 | . | 11 | TRBV28 | ATRRGKGETQY
TRBJ2-1 | TRBD2 | 12 | TRBV5-4 | ASSPSGRGSEQF
TRBJ2-3 | TRBD1 | 13 | TRBV7-9 | ASSFQGARLDTQY
TRBJ2-2 | TRBD1 | 18 | TRBV6-4 | ASSDSMGQGTVTNTGELF
TRBJ1-4 | . | 10 | TRBV19 | ASKNVGERLF
TRBJ1-1 | . | 11 | TRBV7-6 | ASSPTVNTEAF
TRBJ2-1 | . | 12 | TRBV9 | ASSVTGGRGEQF